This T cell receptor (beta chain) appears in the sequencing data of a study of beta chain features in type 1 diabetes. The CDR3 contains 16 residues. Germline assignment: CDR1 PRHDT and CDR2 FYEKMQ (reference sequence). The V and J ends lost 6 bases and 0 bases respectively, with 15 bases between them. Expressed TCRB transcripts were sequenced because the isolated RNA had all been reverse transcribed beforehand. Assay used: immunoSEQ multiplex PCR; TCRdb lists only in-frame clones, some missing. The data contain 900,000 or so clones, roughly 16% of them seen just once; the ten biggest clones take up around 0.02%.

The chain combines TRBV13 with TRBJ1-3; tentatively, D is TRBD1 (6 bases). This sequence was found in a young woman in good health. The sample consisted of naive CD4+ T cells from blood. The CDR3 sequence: CASRLTGGYSGNTIYF. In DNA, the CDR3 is TGTGCCAGCAGATTGACAGGCGGGTACTCTGGAAACACCATATATTTT.